A selection of T cell receptor beta chains follows, all from one sample in a study of response to subunit inactivated influenza vaccine. Each CDR3 protein is one row after TCRdb ran MiXCR on the RT-PCR reads. The sample has about 520,000 distinct CDR3 sequences; roughly 27% are singletons. The sample here was CD4+ T cells sorted from PBMCs, taken more than 4 days after vaccination. The receptors derive from a middle-aged man who received an inactivated influenza vaccine. Both conserved end residues are part of each CDR3. Each record gives: J gene, clone size, V gene, D gene, CDR3 protein, CDR3 DNA. A D gene is named only where the DNA matches it firmly. Part of the rows lack a size; the others show once, few, many or a class for expanded clones.

j_call: TRBJ2-7
clone_size: NA
v_call: TRBV12-3/TRBV12-4
d_call: TRBD2
cdr3_aa: CASSSTSGMGGYEQYF
cdr3_nt: TGTGCCAGCAGTTCGACTAGCGGGATGGGGGGCTACGAGCAGTACTTC

j_call: TRBJ1-3
clone_size: NA
v_call: TRBV12-3/TRBV12-4
d_call: NA
cdr3_aa: CASTRDYSGNTIYF
cdr3_nt: TGTGCCAGCACCCGGGATTACTCTGGAAACACCATATATTTT

j_call: TRBJ2-7
clone_size: NA
v_call: TRBV12-3/TRBV12-4
d_call: NA
cdr3_aa: CASSRDTTPSYEQYF
cdr3_nt: TGTGCCAGCAGCAGGGACACAACCCCTTCCTACGAGCAGTACTTC

j_call: TRBJ2-3
clone_size: NA
v_call: TRBV7-6
d_call: TRBD1
cdr3_aa: CASSDDPTGTAQYF
cdr3_nt: TGTGCCAGCAGCGACGACCCGACAGGGACGGCGCAGTATTTT

j_call: TRBJ1-1
clone_size: NA
v_call: TRBV5-1
d_call: NA
cdr3_aa: CASSLTADTEAFF
cdr3_nt: TGCGCCAGCAGCTTGACAGCGGACACTGAAGCTTTCTTT

j_call: TRBJ2-7
clone_size: few
v_call: TRBV27
d_call: NA
cdr3_aa: CASSSILKTGLGTYEQYF
cdr3_nt: TGTGCCAGCAGCTCCATACTCAAAACAGGTCTCGGCACCTACGAGCAGTACTTC

j_call: TRBJ2-1
clone_size: few
v_call: TRBV5-1
d_call: TRBD2
cdr3_aa: CASSLGGLAGHEQFF
cdr3_nt: TGCGCCAGCAGCTTGGGGGGACTAGCGGGACATGAGCAGTTCTTC

j_call: TRBJ2-1
clone_size: NA
v_call: TRBV4-1
d_call: TRBD1
cdr3_aa: CASSQVGSGTGSHEQFF
cdr3_nt: TGCGCCAGCAGCCAAGTCGGGTCCGGGACAGGCAGCCATGAGCAGTTCTTC

j_call: TRBJ2-3
clone_size: NA
v_call: TRBV30
d_call: TRBD2
cdr3_aa: CAWSRALAGVGTDTQYF
cdr3_nt: TGTGCCTGGAGTCGGGCTCTAGCGGGAGTCGGTACAGATACGCAGTATTTT

j_call: TRBJ2-1
clone_size: NA
v_call: TRBV7-6
d_call: NA
cdr3_aa: CASSLERQPYNEQFF
cdr3_nt: TGTGCCAGCAGCTTAGAGAGACAGCCCTACAATGAGCAGTTCTTC

j_call: TRBJ2-1
clone_size: NA
v_call: TRBV24-1
d_call: NA
cdr3_aa: CATSNNSAARFHEQFF
cdr3_nt: TGTGCCACCAGCAACAATTCTGCAGCTAGGTTTCATGAGCAGTTCTTC

j_call: TRBJ2-3
clone_size: few
v_call: TRBV5-1
d_call: NA
cdr3_aa: CASSHPVSTDTQYF
cdr3_nt: TGCGCCAGCAGCCATCCGGTGAGCACAGATACGCAGTATTTT

j_call: TRBJ2-3
clone_size: NA
v_call: TRBV10-3
d_call: NA
cdr3_aa: CAISERETDTQYF
cdr3_nt: TGTGCCATCAGTGAGCGGGAGACAGATACGCAGTATTTT

j_call: TRBJ2-7
clone_size: NA
v_call: TRBV7-9
d_call: NA
cdr3_aa: CASSLSRNTYEQYF
cdr3_nt: TGTGCCAGCAGCTTGTCCAGGAACACCTACGAGCAGTACTTC

j_call: TRBJ2-7
clone_size: NA
v_call: TRBV20-1
d_call: NA
cdr3_aa: CSARQGRPYEQYF
cdr3_nt: TGCAGTGCTAGACAGGGTCGCCCCTACGAGCAGTACTTC

j_call: TRBJ2-7
clone_size: NA
v_call: TRBV20-1
d_call: NA
cdr3_aa: CSASGGQGSYEQYF
cdr3_nt: TGCAGTGCTAGTGGGGGGCAGGGCAGTTACGAGCAGTACTTC

j_call: TRBJ2-2
clone_size: few
v_call: TRBV5-4
d_call: TRBD2
cdr3_aa: CASRPSGINTGELFF
cdr3_nt: TGTGCCAGCAGGCCTAGCGGTATTAACACCGGGGAGCTGTTTTTT

j_call: TRBJ2-1
clone_size: NA
v_call: TRBV7-2
d_call: TRBD2
cdr3_aa: CASSRSGSTYNEQFF
cdr3_nt: TGTGCCAGCAGCCGAAGCGGGAGCACCTACAATGAGCAGTTCTTC

j_call: TRBJ2-3
clone_size: few
v_call: TRBV7-8
d_call: TRBD2
cdr3_aa: CASSLGIAGGGTDTQYF
cdr3_nt: TGTGCCAGCAGCTTAGGAATAGCGGGGGGGGGCACAGATACGCAGTATTTT

j_call: TRBJ1-1
clone_size: many
v_call: TRBV12-3/TRBV12-4
d_call: NA
cdr3_aa: CASSPRQDTEAFF
cdr3_nt: TGTGCCAGCAGTCCCCGACAAGACACTGAAGCTTTCTTT

j_call: TRBJ2-4
clone_size: few
v_call: TRBV20-1
d_call: NA
cdr3_aa: CSARDQGLGDIQYF
cdr3_nt: TGCAGTGCTAGAGATCAGGGGTTGGGGGACATTCAGTACTTC

j_call: TRBJ1-2
clone_size: NA
v_call: TRBV6-1
d_call: NA
cdr3_aa: CASNIGSSLYGYTF
cdr3_nt: TGTGCCAGCAATATCGGGAGCTCCTTATATGGCTACACCTTC

j_call: TRBJ2-7
clone_size: NA
v_call: TRBV7-8
d_call: NA
cdr3_aa: CASSLGRTFYYEQYF
cdr3_nt: TGTGCCAGCAGCCTTGGGAGAACATTCTACTACGAGCAGTACTTC

j_call: TRBJ2-3
clone_size: many
v_call: TRBV29-1
d_call: NA
cdr3_aa: CSVEDRVRGSTDTQYF
cdr3_nt: TGCAGCGTTGAAGATCGTGTAAGGGGCAGCACAGATACGCAGTATTTT

j_call: TRBJ2-5
clone_size: NA
v_call: TRBV7-9
d_call: NA
cdr3_aa: CASSFFTEPQETQYF
cdr3_nt: TGTGCCAGCAGCTTTTTCACCGAACCCCAAGAGACCCAGTACTTC

j_call: TRBJ2-2
clone_size: few
v_call: TRBV9
d_call: NA
cdr3_aa: CASSVGASHTGELFF
cdr3_nt: TGTGCCAGCAGCGTAGGGGCTAGCCACACCGGGGAGCTGTTTTTT

j_call: TRBJ1-2
clone_size: many
v_call: TRBV7-2
d_call: NA
cdr3_aa: CASSLGPAYGYTF
cdr3_nt: TGTGCCAGCAGCCTTGGACCGGCCTATGGCTACACCTTC

j_call: TRBJ2-4
clone_size: many
v_call: TRBV13
d_call: TRBD1
cdr3_aa: CASSEMGQSQYF
cdr3_nt: TGTGCCAGCAGCGAGATGGGACAGTCTCAGTACTTC

j_call: TRBJ2-5
clone_size: few
v_call: TRBV29-1
d_call: NA
cdr3_aa: CSARPKEETQYF
cdr3_nt: TGCAGCGCTCGACCCAAGGAAGAGACCCAGTACTTC

j_call: TRBJ2-3
clone_size: NA
v_call: TRBV6-5
d_call: NA
cdr3_aa: CASSYSKSTDTQYF
cdr3_nt: TGTGCCAGCAGTTACTCTAAAAGCACAGATACGCAGTATTTT

j_call: TRBJ2-2
clone_size: NA
v_call: TRBV3-1
d_call: NA
cdr3_aa: CASSQDRSPRTGELFF
cdr3_nt: TGTGCCAGCAGCCAAGATCGCTCCCCTCGGACCGGGGAGCTGTTTTTT

j_call: TRBJ2-5
clone_size: NA
v_call: TRBV4-1
d_call: NA
cdr3_aa: CASSQDSGQPRLETQYF
cdr3_nt: TGCGCCAGCAGCCAAGATAGTGGGCAGCCCCGGTTAGAGACCCAGTACTTC

j_call: TRBJ2-3
clone_size: NA
v_call: TRBV5-1
d_call: TRBD2
cdr3_aa: CASSLLSGLAGGLADTQYF
cdr3_nt: TGCGCCAGCAGCTTACTATCCGGACTAGCGGGAGGATTGGCAGATACGCAGTATTTT

j_call: TRBJ2-7
clone_size: few
v_call: TRBV12-3/TRBV12-4
d_call: NA
cdr3_aa: CASSFLSGSYEQYF
cdr3_nt: TGTGCCAGCAGTTTTTTAAGCGGATCCTACGAGCAGTACTTC

j_call: TRBJ2-5
clone_size: NA
v_call: TRBV6-4
d_call: TRBD1
cdr3_aa: CAISDPRDRDSQEIQETQYF
cdr3_nt: TGTGCCATCAGTGACCCGAGGGACCGGGACAGCCAAGAAATACAAGAGACCCAGTACTTC